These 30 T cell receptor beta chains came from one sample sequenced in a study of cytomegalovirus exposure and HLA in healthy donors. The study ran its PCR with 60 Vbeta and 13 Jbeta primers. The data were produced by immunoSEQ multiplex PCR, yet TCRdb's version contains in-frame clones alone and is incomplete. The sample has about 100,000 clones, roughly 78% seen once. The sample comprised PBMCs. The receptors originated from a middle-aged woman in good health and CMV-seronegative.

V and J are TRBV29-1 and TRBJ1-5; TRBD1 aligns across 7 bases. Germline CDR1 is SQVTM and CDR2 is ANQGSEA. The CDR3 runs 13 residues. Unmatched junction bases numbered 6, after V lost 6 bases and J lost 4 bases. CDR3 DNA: TGCAGCGTCGCGGACAGGCGAAATCAGCCCCAGCATTTT. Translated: CSVADRRNQPQHF.

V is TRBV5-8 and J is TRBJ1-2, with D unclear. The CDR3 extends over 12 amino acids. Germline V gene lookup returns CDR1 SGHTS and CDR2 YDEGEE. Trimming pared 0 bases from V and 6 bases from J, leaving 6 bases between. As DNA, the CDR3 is TGTGCCAGCAGCTTGGACGGGGATGGCTACACCTTC. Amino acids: CASSLDGDGYTF. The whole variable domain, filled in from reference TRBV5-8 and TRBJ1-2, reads EAGVTQSPTHLIKTRGQQATLRCSPISGHTSVYWYQQALGLGLQFLLWYDEGEERNRGNFPPRFSGRQFPNYSSELNVNALELEDSALYLCASSLDGDGYTFGSGTRLTVV.

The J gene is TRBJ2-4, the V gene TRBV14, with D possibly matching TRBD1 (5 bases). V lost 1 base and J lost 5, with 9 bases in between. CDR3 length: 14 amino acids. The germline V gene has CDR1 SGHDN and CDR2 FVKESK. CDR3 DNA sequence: TGTGCCAGCAGCCAAGTTGGGGCCCAAAACATTCAGTACTTC. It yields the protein CASSQVGAQNIQYF.

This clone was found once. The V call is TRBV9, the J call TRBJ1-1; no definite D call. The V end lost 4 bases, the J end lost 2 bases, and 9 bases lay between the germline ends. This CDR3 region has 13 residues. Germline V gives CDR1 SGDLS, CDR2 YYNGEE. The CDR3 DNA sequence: TGTGCCAGCAGCATTGGGCTTAACACTGAAGCTTTCTTT. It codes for CASSIGLNTEAFF.

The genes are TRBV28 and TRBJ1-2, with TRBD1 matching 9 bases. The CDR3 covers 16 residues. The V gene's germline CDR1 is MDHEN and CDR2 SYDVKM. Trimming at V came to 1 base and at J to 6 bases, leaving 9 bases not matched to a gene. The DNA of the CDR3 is TGTGCCAGCAGTTTATTAATCTTGGGACAGGGCGATGGCTACACCTTC. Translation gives CASSLLILGQGDGYTF.

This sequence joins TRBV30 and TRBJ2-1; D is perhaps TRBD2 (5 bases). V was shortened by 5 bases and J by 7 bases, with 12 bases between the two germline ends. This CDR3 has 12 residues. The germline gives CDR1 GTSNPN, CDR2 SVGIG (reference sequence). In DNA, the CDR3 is TGTGCCTGGGAGAGGGAGTGGAATGAGCAGTTCTTC. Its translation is CAWEREWNEQFF.

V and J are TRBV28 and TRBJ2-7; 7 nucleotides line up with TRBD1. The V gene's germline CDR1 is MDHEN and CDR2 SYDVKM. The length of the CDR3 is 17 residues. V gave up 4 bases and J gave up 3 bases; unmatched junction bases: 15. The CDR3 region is CASSSEYIPGQLYEQYF. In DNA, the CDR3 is TGTGCCAGCAGTTCAGAATACATCCCGGGACAGCTCTACGAGCAGTACTTC.

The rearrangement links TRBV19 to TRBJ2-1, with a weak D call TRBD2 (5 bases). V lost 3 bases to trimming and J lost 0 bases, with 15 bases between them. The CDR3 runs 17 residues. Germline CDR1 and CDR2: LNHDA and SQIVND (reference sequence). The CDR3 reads CASSIPLAPSSYNEQFF. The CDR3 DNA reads TGTGCCAGTAGTATCCCGCTAGCACCGAGCTCCTACAATGAGCAGTTCTTC.

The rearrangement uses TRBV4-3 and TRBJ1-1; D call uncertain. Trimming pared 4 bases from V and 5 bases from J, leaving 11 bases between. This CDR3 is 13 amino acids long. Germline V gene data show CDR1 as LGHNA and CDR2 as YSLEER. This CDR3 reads CASSPGGGTEAFF. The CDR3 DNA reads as TGCGCCAGCAGCCCCGGTGGAGGGACTGAAGCTTTCTTT.

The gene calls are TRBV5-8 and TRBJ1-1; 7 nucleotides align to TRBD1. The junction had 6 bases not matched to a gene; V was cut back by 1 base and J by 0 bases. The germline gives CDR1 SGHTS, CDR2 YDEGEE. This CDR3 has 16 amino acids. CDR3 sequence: CASSLQGDWLNTEAFF. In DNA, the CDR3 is TGTGCCAGCAGCTTGCAGGGGGATTGGCTGAACACTGAAGCTTTCTTT.

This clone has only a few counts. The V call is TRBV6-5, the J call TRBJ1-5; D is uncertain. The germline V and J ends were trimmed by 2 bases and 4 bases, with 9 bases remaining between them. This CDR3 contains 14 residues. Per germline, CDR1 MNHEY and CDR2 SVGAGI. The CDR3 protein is CASSYRGENQPQHF. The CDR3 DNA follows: TGTGCCAGCAGTTACCGCGGAGAGAATCAGCCCCAGCATTTT.

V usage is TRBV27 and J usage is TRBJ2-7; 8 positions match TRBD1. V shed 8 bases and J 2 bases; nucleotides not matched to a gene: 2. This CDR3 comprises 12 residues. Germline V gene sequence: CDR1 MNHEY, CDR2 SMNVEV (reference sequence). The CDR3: CASRTGPYEQYF. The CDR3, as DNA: TGTGCCAGCCGGACAGGGCCCTACGAGCAGTACTTC.

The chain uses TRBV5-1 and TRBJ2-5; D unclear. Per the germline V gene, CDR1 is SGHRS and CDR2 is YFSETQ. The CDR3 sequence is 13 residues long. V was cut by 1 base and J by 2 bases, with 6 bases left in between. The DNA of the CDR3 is TGCGCCAGCAGCTTGTTGTCGCAAGAGACCCAGTACTTC. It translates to CASSLLSQETQYF.

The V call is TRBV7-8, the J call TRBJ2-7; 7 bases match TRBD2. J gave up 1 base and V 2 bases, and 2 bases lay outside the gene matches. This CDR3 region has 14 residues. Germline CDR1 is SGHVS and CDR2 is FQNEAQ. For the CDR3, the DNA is TGTGCCAGCAGCTTAATGGGGGGGTCCTACGAGCAGTACTTC. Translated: CASSLMGGSYEQYF. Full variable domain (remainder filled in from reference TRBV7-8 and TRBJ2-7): GAGVSQSPRYKVAKRGQDVALRCDPISGHVSLFWYQQALGQGPEFLTYFQNEAQLDKSGLPSDRFFAERPEGSVSTLKIQRTQQEDSAVYLCASSLMGGSYEQYFGPGTRLTVT.

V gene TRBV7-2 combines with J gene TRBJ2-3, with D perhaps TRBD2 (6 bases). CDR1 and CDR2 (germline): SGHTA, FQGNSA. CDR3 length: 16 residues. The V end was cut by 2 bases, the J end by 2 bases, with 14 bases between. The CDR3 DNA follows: TGTGCCAGCAGCTTAATGGGGAGCGGGTTCACAGATACGCAGTATTTT. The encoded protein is CASSLMGSGFTDTQYF.

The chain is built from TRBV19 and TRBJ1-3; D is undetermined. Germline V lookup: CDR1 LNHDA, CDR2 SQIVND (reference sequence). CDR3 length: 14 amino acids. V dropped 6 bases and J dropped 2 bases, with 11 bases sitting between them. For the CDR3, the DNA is TGTGCCAGTAGCCCCGTAGGAGCTGGAAACACCATATATTTT. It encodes CASSPVGAGNTIYF.

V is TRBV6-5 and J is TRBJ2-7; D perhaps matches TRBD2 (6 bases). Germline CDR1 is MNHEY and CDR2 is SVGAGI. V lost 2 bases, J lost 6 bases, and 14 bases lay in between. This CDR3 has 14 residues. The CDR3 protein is CASSYVGLGGEQYF. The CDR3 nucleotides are TGTGCCAGCAGTTACGTCGGCCTCGGGGGCGAGCAGTACTTC.

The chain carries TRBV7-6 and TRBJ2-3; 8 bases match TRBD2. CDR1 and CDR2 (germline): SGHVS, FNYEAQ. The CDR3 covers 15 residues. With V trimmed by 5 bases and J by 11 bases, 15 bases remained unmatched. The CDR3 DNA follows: TGTGCCAGCAGCCCGCCGGGACTAGTGGGTCTTAAGCAGTATTTT. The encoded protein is CASSPPGLVGLKQYF.

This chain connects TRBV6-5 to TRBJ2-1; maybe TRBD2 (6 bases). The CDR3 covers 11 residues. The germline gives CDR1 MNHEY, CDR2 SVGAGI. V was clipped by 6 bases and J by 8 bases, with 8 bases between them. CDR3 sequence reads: CASSRLDEQFF. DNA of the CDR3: TGTGCCAGCAGCCGACTAGATGAGCAGTTCTTC.

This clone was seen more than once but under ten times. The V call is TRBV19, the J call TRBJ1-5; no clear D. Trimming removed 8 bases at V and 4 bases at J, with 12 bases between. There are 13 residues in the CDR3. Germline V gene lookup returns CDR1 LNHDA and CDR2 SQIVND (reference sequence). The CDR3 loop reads CASQWEENQPQHF. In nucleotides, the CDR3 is TGTGCCAGTCAATGGGAGGAAAATCAGCCCCAGCATTTT.

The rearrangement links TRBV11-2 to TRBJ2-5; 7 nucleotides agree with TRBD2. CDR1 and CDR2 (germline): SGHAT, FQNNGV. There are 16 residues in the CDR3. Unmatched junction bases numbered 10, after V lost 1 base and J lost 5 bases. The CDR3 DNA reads TGTGCCAGCAGCTTAGGTAGGGGTGGAGCGGGGGAGACCCAGTACTTC. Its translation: CASSLGRGGAGETQYF.

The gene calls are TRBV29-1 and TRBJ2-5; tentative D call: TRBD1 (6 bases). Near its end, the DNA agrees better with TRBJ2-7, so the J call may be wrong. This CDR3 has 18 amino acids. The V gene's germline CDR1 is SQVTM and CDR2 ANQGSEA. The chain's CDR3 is CSVSGEQGITRHLYEQYF. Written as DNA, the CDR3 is TGCAGCGTTTCCGGGGAACAGGGCATCACCCGGCATCTCTACGAGCAGTACTTC.

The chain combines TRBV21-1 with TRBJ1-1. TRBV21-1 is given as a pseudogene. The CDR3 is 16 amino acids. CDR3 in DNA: TGTGCCAGCAGCACCCAAGGGGGGGCGGTTGACACTGAAGCTTTCTTT. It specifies CASSTQGGAVDTEAFF.

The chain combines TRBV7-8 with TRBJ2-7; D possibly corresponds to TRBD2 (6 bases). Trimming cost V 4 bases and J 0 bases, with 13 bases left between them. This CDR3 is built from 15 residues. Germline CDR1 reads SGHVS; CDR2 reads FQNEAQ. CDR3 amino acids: CASSYRDGSSYEQYF. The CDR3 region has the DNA TGTGCCAGCAGCTACCGGGACGGGAGCTCCTACGAGCAGTACTTC.

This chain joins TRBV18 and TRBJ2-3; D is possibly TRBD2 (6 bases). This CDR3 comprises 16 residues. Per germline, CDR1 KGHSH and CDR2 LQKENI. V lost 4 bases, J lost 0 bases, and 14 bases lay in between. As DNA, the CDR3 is TGTGCCAGCTCACAAAGGCAGCGGGCTAGCACAGATACGCAGTATTTT. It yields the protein CASSQRQRASTDTQYF.

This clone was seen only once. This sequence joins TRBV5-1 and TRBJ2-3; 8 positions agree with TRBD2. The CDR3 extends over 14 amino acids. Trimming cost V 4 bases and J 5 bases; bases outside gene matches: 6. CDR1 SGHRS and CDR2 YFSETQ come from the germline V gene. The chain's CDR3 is CASSLPGREDTQYF. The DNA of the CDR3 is TGCGCCAGCAGCCTTCCCGGGAGGGAAGATACGCAGTATTTT.

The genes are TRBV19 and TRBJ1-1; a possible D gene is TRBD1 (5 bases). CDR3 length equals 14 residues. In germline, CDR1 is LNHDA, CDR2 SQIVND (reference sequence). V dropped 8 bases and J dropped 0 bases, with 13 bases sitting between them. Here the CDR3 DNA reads TGTGCCAGTTATAGCAGGGTAATGAACACTGAAGCTTTCTTT. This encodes CASYSRVMNTEAFF.

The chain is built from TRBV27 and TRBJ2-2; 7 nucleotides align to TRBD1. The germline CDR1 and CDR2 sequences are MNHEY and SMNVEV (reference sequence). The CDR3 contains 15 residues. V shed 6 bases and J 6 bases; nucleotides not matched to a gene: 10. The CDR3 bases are TGTGCCAGCAGGCCGGTCGACAGGGCCCCCGGGGAGCTGTTTTTT. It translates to CASRPVDRAPGELFF.

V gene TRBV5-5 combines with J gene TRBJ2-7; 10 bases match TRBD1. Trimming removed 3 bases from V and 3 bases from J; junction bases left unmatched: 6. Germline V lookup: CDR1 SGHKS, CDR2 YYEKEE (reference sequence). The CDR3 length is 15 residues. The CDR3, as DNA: TGTGCCAGCAGCTCTAGGGGACAGGGGAGCTACGAGCAGTACTTC. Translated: CASSSRGQGSYEQYF. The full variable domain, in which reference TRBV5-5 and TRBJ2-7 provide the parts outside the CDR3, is DAGVTQSPTHLIKTRGQQVTLRCSPISGHKSVSWYQQVLGQGPQFIFQYYEKEERGRGNFPDRFSARQFPNYSSELNVNALLLGDSALYLCASSSRGQGSYEQYFGPGTRLTVT.

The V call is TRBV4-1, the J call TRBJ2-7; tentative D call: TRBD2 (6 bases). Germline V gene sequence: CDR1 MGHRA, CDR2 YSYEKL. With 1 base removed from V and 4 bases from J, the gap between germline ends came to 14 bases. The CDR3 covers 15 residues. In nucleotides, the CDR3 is TGCGCCAGCAGCCAAGGAGTAGCGGAGGGTTACGAGCAGTACTTC. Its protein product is CASSQGVAEGYEQYF.